This T cell receptor (beta chain) was documented in a study of cytomegalovirus exposure and HLA in healthy donors (dated by TCRdb to about 2017). In the study overall: An earlier analysis of some 500 of the donors reported about 250 Gb of sequence data and more than 90 million unique TCR beta sequences from 150 million to 200 million T cells. The study used immunosequencing to profile the T cell repertoires of approximately 690 subjects and linked those repertoires to cytomegalovirus serostatus. Every discovery cohort repertoire had been produced on one sequencing platform. High-throughput TCR immunosequencing, statistical association of individual TCRs with disease status, and machine learning were combined to predict cytomegalovirus infection status. Along with the approximately 650-subject first cohort, a separate validation cohort of around 110 different subjects was used. Donor age, sex, ethnicity and CMV serostatus were compiled together with the repertoire data. In the later analysis, no new phenotypic data were used to find candidate immune exposures; instead, reliance was placed on TCR beta sequences and their occurrence across donors. An early release that covered several hundred HLA-typed donors contained approximately 300 gigabases of sequencing data and 85 million to 100 million unique TCR sequences. The number of typed donors differed by locus: roughly 629-640 for A, B, C, DRB1 and DQB1; 500 to 550 for DQA1; fewer than 610 for DPA1; and roughly 490 for DPB1. A later analysis re-analyzed previously published TCR beta repertoires from several hundred donors and added high-resolution HLA genotyping to study TCR occurrence patterns. Class I and class II HLA loci were covered by the typing at four-digit resolution. The aim of the study was to test whether cataloging public T cell receptors could identify signatures of past pathogen exposure. The genetic ancestry cluster associated with self-reported Caucasian donors included 80% to 90% of the 398 genotyped donors. An earlier analysis of about 620 of the donors applied high-throughput TCR beta sequencing to assess whether each TCR beta V gene segment acted as functional or pseudogenic. On average, around 230,000 unique TCR beta nucleotide sequences were sequenced per donor among 398 genotyped donors of the cohort, with about 17% of those sequences being non-productive. Genome-wide SNP genotypes for about 60% of the roughly 670 donors were used in a later genetic analysis, which treated that subset as a discovery cohort. Because of strong linkage in the cohort, a few DR-DQ haplotypes were treated as single units for association and clustering.

General conclusions and limits of the study: In a later analysis, TCR association rates were found to vary across HLA loci, with the most associated TCRs seen for DRB1 alleles and the fewest for HLA-C alleles. Because counts were too low, 15 to 20 rarely observed V segments, including chromosome 9 orphons, were excluded from the earlier analysis of some 540 of the donors. Immune exposure information for the cohort was limited to CMV serostatus. A later genetic analysis associated a missense DCLRE1C variant with V-gene and J-gene trimming of TCR beta chains, and an independent cohort replicated the association. A few of the identified cytomegalovirus-associated TCR beta chains were confirmed in vitro to be specific for cytomegalovirus antigens. The presence/absence analyses assumed that sequencing depth was roughly uniform across donors, and that assumption may not be true. In a later analysis, several top co-occurrence clusters were reported to appear linked to parvovirus B19, influenza, CMV and Epstein-Barr virus. Most TCR sequences were seen in very few donors, while some public TCRs were found in many individuals. Specific HLA alleles were associated with 18,000 or so TCR beta sequences at a false discovery rate of 0.05 in a later analysis. Cytomegalovirus status was reported to be diagnosed by the classifier with high specificity and sensitivity in both the original and validation cohorts. Because HLA typing was unavailable for some donors at each locus, only the typed subset was used in association tests. In this cohort, only TCR beta chains were sequenced, and detectable features were limited by the absence of alpha or paired-chain data. An earlier analysis of 587 of the donors showed that most TCR beta V segments appeared in productive rearrangements either about 87% or about 30% of the time, which broadly matched IMGT annotations. A later genetic analysis reported fewer N-insertions in productive TCRs among donors in an Asian-associated ancestry cluster than the approximately 700-donor mean. A further reported finding was that TCR beta sequences accurately predicted the HLA-A and HLA-B alleles for most subjects in the first cohort. In a later analysis, HLA-associated TCR beta chains showed more clonal expansion and lower generation probabilities than non-associated chains that were equally common. When HLA alleles, especially DR and DQ, strongly co-occurred, attributing TCR associations to individual alleles was difficult. Because the 87-base-pair reads could not distinguish some IMGT-functional V segments, including TRBV6-2 and TRBV6-3, those segments were excluded. A group of highly shared sequence variants was considered likely to be a technical artifact of the sequencing pipeline. A later analysis found that most CMV-associated TCR beta chains appeared HLA-restricted, with HLA associations seemingly driven largely by CMV exposure. A total of 164 TCR beta chains were listed by the study as associated with cytomegalovirus. Linkage disequilibrium might explain the correlated functional status among segregating V segments, but an unknown experimental factor could not be ruled out. The authors suggested that the approach could potentially be generalized to other disease states and immunological phenotypes.

The cohort consisted of more than 650 healthy bone marrow donors. At the time of sampling, every cohort member was nominally healthy, though immune exposures that went unrecorded were likely present. The donor was CMV seronegative and belonged to the group of several hundred seronegative cohort members. A peripheral blood sample was provided by each donor, and peripheral blood mononuclear cells were used for TCR beta sequencing. The Qiagen DNeasy Blood Extraction Kit was used to extract genomic DNA from the blood cell samples. Concerning this clone itself: Its antigen target is currently unknown. Nothing much larger sits one base from this clone, and base qualities are not available.

From the cysteine up to the phenylalanine, the CDR3 has a length of 12 residues. Only the CDR3 DNA stays, 36 bases, in frame from base 1. V and J lose 9 bases and 4 bases, and a span of 10 bases separates them. The germline V gene sets CDR1 to SGHTA and CDR2 to FQGNSA. Libraries were prepared through the immunoSEQ multiplex PCR assay. For the multiplex PCR, a mixture combining 60 forward primers for TCR Vbeta segments and 13 reverse primers for TCR Jbeta segments was used. A multiplex PCR assay on genomic DNA amplified the CDR3 region of rearranged TCR beta genes. The Illumina HiSeq System was used to sequence the amplified TCR beta libraries as 87-base-pair reads. Per the original workflow: In a later analysis, tens of millions of unique TCR beta chains were counted across the approximately 640 repertoires, and roughly 10 million of these chains were shared by at least two donors. Raw reads were error-corrected and collapsed into unique sequences by a nearest-neighbor algorithm in which closely related sequences were merged to remove PCR and sequencing errors. V, D and J gene segments were assigned by aligning CDR3 sequences to IMGT reference sequences. For a sequence to be retained, a match of at least six nucleotides to both a V gene segment and a J gene segment was required. Rearrangements were called productive when the CDR3 lacked stop codons and stayed in frame with V and J; all others were non-productive. Following IMGT convention, CDR3 was defined as the stretch from the second conserved V-encoded cysteine up to the conserved J-encoded phenylalanine. The earlier analysis of about 610 of the donors excluded any sequence lacking an unambiguous match to a single V gene segment. An earlier analysis of fewer than 750 of the donors classified V segments as functional when productive rearrangements were above 56.7% and as segregating when the standard deviation between donors was above 5%. To diagnose cytomegalovirus status from the catalog of TCR beta chain sequences, a statistical classification framework was built. In a later analysis, TCR nucleotide sequences were compared against IMGT/GENE-DB human TR gene sequences so that V and J genes could be assigned. The TCRdist pipeline was used in a later analysis to assign CDR3 sequences and most-parsimonious VDJ recombination scenarios. In a later analysis, each TCR beta chain was defined by its CDR3 amino acid sequence together with its V-gene family, and reads lacking a unique V-gene family were excluded. A later analysis removed roughly 590 highly shared, low-generation-probability nucleotide sequences to deal with suspected cross-contamination and a sequencing artifact. For each public chain, a later analysis derived a clonal expansion index from normalized ranks of inferred template counts within each repertoire. In a later analysis, generation probabilities were computed with a VDJ recombination model fitted to out-of-frame rearrangements, and the resulting probabilities were checked against IGoR. A later analysis scored TCR-TCR, TCR-HLA and TCR-CMV co-occurrence with hypergeometric tests, applying a repertoire-size bias correction to TCR pairs. False discovery rates were estimated in a later analysis by permuting HLA or CMV assignments 20 times. In a later analysis, co-occurring TCRs were grouped with DBSCAN, and TCRdist sequence similarity was added when clustering was performed within HLA-allele-positive subsets. For co-occurrence clustering, repertoires with fewer than 30,000 or more than 120,000 public chains were excluded, along with four to six repertoires with anomalous nucleotide sharing. What TCRdb holds here is the immuneACCESS table cut down to in-frame rearrangements. Part of the clones is not present; checked against another copy, under half of the missing clones reflect an unresolved V gene, and the others are unexplained. V and J calls and clone size come straight from that table; D and trimming were deduced from the DNA. The sample table lists more than 110,000 clones, around 86% of them with a count of one. The top ten hold roughly 1.2% of the sample.

The sequence came from a female donor in good health and CMV-seronegative. The V and J genes are TRBV7-2 and TRBJ2-1; a weak D assignment points to TRBD2 (6 bases agree). Source material: PBMCs. The CDR3 has the sequence CASGTSYNEQFF. The nucleotide sequence is TGTGCCAGTGGGACTTCGTACAATGAGCAGTTCTTC.